This paragraph reports one T cell receptor beta chain. The junction differs from germline at one of its ends, possibly a read error. Looked up from germline, CDR1 is SGHTA and CDR2 is FQGTGA. CDR3 length: 15 residues. This sample was included in a study of cytomegalovirus exposure and HLA in healthy donors. TCRdb's copy holds only in-frame clones and misses some; the assay was immunoSEQ multiplex PCR. The table has about 280,000 clones, 70% to 90% seen once. The chain employs TRBV7-3 and TRBJ2-5, with a tentative D call TRBD2 (5 bases). This clonotype originated in a woman between 18 and 29 years old in good health and CMV-seronegative. The specimen was PBMCs. CDR3 bases: TGTGCCAGCAGCTCCTCTGCAACGGGGTTAGAGGCCCAGTACTTC. Translation: CASSSSATGLEAQYF.